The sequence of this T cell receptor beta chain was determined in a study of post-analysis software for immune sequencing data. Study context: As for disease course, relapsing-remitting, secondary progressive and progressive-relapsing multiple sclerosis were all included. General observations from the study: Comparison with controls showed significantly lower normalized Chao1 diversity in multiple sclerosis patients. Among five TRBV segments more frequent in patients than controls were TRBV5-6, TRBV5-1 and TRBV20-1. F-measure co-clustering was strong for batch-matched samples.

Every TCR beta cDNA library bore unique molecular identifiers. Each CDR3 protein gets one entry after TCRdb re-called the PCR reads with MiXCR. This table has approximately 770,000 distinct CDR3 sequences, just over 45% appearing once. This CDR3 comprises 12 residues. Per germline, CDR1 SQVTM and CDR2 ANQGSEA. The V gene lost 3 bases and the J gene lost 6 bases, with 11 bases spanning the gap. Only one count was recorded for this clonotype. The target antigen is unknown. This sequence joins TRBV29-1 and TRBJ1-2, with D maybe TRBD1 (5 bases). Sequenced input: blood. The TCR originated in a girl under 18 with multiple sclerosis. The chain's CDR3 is CSVDQGTNGYTF. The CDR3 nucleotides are TGCAGCGTTGACCAGGGAACGAATGGCTACACCTTC.